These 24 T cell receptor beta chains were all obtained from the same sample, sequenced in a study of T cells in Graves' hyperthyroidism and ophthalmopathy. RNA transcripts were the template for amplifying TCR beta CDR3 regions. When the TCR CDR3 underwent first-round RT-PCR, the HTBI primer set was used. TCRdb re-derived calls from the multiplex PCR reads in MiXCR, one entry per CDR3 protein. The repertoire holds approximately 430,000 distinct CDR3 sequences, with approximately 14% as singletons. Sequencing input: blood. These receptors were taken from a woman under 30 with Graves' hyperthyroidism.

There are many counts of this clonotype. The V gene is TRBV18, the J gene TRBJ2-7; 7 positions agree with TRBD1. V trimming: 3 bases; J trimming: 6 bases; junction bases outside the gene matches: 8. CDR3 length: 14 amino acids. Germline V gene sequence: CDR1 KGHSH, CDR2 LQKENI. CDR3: CASSPVRGGGEQYF. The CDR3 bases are TGTGCCAGCTCACCGGTTAGAGGGGGCGGCGAGCAGTACTTC.

The CDR3 nucleotides are TGCAGTGCTCCAGAGCCCGTCAGAGGGACTGAAGCTTTCTTT. It yields the protein CSAPEPVRGTEAFF. The chain couples TRBV20-1 to TRBJ1-1, with D uncertain. This CDR3 contains 14 residues. Trimming took 5 bases from V and 5 from J, leaving 18 bases between them. Germline V gene sequence: CDR1 DFQATT, CDR2 SNEGSKA (reference sequence).

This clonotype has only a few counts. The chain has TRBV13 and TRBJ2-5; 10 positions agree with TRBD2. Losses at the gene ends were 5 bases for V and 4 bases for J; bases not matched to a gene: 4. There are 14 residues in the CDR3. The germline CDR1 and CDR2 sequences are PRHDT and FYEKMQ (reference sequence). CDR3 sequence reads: CASSGAGGLETQYF. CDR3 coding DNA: TGTGCCAGCAGCGGAGCGGGAGGGCTAGAGACCCAGTACTTC.

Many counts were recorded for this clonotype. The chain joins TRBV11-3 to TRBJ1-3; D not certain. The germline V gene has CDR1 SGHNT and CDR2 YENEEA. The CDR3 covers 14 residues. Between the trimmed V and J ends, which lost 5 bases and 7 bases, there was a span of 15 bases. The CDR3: CASSPRFGWNTIYF. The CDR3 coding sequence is TGTGCCAGCAGCCCGCGATTTGGGTGGAACACCATATATTTT.

The CDR3 DNA is TGTGCCAGTAAGGCAGGCCCCAGCTCCTACAATGAGCAGTTCTTC. Its protein is CASKAGPSSYNEQFF. The V gene is TRBV19, the J gene TRBJ2-1; no clear D. CDR1 LNHDA and CDR2 SQIVND come from the germline V gene (reference sequence). With 7 bases removed from V and 0 bases from J, the gap between germline ends came to 13 bases. CDR3 length equals 15 residues.

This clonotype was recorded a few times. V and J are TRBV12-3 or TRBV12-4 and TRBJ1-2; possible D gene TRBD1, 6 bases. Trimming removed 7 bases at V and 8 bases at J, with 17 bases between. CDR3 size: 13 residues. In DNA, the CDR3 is TGTGCCAGCACCCCATCGGACAGAGAAGGCTACACCTTC. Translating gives CASTPSDREGYTF.

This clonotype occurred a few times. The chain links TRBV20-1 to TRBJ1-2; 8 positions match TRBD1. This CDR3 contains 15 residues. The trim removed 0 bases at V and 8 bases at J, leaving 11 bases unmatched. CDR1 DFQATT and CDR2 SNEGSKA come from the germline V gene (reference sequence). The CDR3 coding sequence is TGCAGTGCTAGAGATATATTGACAGGGGATGAGGGCTACACCTTC. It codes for CSARDILTGDEGYTF.

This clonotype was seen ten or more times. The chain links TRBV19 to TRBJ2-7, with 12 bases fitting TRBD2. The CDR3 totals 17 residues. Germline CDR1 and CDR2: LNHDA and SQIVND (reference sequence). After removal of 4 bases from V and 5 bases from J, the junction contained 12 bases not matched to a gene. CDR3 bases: TGTGCCAGTAGTACTCTAGCGGGGGGGCAAGGGCTGCACGAGCAGTACTTC. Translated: CASSTLAGGQGLHEQYF. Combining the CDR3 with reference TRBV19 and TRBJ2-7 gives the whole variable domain DGGITQSPKYLFRKEGQNVTLSCEQNLNHDAMYWYRQDPGQGLRLIYYSQIVNDFQKGDIAEGYSVSREKKESFPLTVTSAQKNPTAFYLCASSTLAGGQGLHEQYFGPGTRLTVT.

The CDR3 coding sequence is TGTGCCAGCAGCTTATGGGGGGGAAGGAGCACAGATACGCAGTATTTT. Amino acid sequence: CASSLWGGRSTDTQYF. V and J are TRBV7-3 and TRBJ2-3; 7 bases are a match to TRBD2. Germline trimming cut 2 bases from V and 0 bases from J; bases unmatched to any gene: 5. The CDR3 is 16 amino acids. The germline CDR1 and CDR2 sequences are SGHTA and FQGTGA.

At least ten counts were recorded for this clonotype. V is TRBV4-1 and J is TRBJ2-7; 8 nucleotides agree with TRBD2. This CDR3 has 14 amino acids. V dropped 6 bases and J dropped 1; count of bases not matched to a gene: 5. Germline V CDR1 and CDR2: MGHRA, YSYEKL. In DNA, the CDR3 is TGCGCCAGCAGACGGAGCGGGAGTTCCTACGAGCAGTACTTC. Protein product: CASRRSGSSYEQYF.

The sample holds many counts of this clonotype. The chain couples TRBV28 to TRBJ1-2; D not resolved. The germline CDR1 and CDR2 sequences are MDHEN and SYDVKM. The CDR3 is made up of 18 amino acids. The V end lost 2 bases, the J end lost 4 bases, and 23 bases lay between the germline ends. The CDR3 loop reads CASSLPSVWNPLAYGYTF. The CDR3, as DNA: TGTGCCAGCAGTTTACCCTCAGTGTGGAACCCTCTAGCCTATGGCTACACCTTC.

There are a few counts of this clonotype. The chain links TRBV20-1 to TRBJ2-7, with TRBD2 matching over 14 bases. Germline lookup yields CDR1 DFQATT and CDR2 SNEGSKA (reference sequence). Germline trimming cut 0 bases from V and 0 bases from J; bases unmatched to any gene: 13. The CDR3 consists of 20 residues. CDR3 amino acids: CSARDRPGLAGESSSYEQYF. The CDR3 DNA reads TGCAGTGCTAGAGATCGCCCGGGACTAGCGGGAGAAAGTTCCTCCTACGAGCAGTACTTC.

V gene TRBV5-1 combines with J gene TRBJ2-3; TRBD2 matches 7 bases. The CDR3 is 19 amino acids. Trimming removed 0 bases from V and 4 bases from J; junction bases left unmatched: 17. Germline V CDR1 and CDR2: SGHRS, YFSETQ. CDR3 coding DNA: TGCGCCAGCAGCTTGGCCCGCCTTGGGCGGGGGATCATGGCAGATACGCAGTATTTT. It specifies CASSLARLGRGIMADTQYF.

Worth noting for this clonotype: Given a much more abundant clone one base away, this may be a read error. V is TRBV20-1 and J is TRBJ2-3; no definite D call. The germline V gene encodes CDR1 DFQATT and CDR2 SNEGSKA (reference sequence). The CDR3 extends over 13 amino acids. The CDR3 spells CSARDPVTDAQYF. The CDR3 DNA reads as TGCAGTGCTAGAGATCCAGTCACAGATGCGCAGTATTTT.

Here the CDR3 reads CASSFGASGVWRSYEQYF. For the CDR3, the DNA is TGTGCCAGCAGCTTCGGGGCTAGCGGGGTATGGAGATCCTACGAGCAGTACTTC. The V gene is TRBV5-5, the J gene TRBJ2-7, with 9 positions matching TRBD2. The germline V gene encodes CDR1 SGHKS and CDR2 YYEKEE (reference sequence). V gave up 2 bases and J gave up 1 base; unmatched junction bases: 13. The CDR3 consists of 18 residues.

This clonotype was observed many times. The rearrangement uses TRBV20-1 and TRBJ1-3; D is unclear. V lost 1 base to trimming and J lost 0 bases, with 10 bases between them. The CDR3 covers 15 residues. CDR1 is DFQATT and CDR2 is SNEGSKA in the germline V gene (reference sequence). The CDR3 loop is CSARVKRSSGNTIYF. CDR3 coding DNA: TGCAGTGCTAGAGTGAAACGGAGCTCTGGAAACACCATATATTTT.

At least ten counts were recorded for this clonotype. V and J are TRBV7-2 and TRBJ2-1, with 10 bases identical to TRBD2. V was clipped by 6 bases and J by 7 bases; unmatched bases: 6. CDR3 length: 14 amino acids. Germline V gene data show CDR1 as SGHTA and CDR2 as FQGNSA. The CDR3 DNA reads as TGTGCCAGCAGTTCCGGGACTAGCGTAAATGAGCAGTTCTTC. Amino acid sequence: CASSSGTSVNEQFF. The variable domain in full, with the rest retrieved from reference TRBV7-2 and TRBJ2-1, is GAGVSQSPSNKVTEKGKDVELRCDPISGHTALYWYRQSLGQGLEFLIYFQGNSAPDKSGLPSDRFSAERTGGSVSTLTIQRTQQEDSAVYLCASSSGTSVNEQFFGPGTRLTVL.

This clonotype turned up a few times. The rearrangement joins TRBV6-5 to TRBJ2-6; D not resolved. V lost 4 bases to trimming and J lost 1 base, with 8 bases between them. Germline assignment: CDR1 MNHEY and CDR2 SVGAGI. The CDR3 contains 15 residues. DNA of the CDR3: TGTGCCAGCAGTTCGCGGCGGTCTGGGGCCAACGTCCTGACTTTC. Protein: CASSSRRSGANVLTF.

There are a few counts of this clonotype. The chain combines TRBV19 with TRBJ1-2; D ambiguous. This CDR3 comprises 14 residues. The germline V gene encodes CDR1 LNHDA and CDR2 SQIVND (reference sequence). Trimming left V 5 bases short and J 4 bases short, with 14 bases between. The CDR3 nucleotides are TGTGCCAGTAGTGAGCCCCAAGGAATCTATGGCTACACCTTC. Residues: CASSEPQGIYGYTF.

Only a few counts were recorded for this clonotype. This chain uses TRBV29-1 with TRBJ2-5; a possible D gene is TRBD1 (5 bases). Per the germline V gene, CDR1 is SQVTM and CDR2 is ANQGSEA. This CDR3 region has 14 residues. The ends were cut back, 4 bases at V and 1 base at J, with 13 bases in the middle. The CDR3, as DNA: TGCAGCGTTGCCCCCGGCAGGGCCCAAGAGACCCAGTACTTC. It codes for CSVAPGRAQETQYF.

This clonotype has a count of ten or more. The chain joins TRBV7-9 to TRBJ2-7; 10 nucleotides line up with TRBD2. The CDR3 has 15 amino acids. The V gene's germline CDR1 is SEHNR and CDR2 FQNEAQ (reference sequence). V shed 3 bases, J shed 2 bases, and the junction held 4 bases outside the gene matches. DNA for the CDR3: TGTGCCAGCAGCTTCACTAGCGGGGTGCCCTACGAGCAGTACTTC. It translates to CASSFTSGVPYEQYF.

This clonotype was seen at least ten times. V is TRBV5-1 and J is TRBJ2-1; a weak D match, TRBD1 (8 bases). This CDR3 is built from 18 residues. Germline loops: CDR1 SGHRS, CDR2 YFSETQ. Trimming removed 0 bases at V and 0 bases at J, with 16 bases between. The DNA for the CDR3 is TGCGCCAGCAGCTTGGGTCCAGGGGGCGGGAGCTCCTACAATGAGCAGTTCTTC. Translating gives CASSLGPGGGSSYNEQFF.

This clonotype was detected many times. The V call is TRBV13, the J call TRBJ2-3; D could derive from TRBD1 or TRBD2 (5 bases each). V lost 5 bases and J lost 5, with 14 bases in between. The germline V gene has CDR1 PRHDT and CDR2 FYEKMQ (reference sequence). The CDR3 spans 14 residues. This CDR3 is CASSRQGVGDTQYF. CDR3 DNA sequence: TGTGCCAGCAGCCGGCAGGGAGTTGGAGATACGCAGTATTTT.

In nucleotides, the CDR3 is TGTGCCAGCAGTCGATCTACAGGGAATACCGGGGAGCTGTTTTTT. As protein: CASSRSTGNTGELFF. The rearrangement links TRBV6-2 or TRBV6-3 to TRBJ2-2; tentative D call: TRBD1 (6 bases). The CDR3 length is 15 residues. Trimming removed 5 bases from V and 5 bases from J, with 15 bases in between. The germline gives CDR1 MNHEY, CDR2 SVGEGT.